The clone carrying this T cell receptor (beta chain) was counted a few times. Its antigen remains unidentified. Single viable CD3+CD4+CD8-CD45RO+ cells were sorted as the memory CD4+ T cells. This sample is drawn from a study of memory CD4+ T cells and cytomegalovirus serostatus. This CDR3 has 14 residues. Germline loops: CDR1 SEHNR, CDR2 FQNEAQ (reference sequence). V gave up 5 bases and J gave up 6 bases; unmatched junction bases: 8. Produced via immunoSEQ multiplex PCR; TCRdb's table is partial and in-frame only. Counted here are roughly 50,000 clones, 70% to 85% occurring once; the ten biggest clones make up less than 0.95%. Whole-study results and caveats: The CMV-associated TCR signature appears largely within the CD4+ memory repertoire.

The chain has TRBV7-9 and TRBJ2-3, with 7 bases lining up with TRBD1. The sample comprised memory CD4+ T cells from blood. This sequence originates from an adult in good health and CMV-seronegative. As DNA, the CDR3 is TGTGCCAGCAGCCCAAAAGGGGGCCTCGATACGCAGTATTTT. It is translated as CASSPKGGLDTQYF.